The text below deals with one T cell receptor beta chain. Data came from immunoSEQ multiplex PCR; TCRdb stores just in-frame clones and leaves some out. The sample has over 250,000 clones, roughly 86% seen once; the top ten hold approximately 9%. The trim removed 4 bases at V and 6 bases at J, leaving 5 bases unmatched. This CDR3 spans 15 amino acids. Per the germline V gene, CDR1 is SGDLS and CDR2 is YYNGEE. This entry belongs to a study of blood T cell repertoires in COVID-19. As for the study in general: There were acute and convalescent COVID-19 samples, and they came from the United States, Italy and Spain.

Sequencing used PBMCs or T cells enriched from blood (not recorded which). The genes are TRBV9 and TRBJ1-6; 9 nucleotides agree with TRBD1. This TCR was recovered from a woman aged 18 to 35 who had recovered from COVID-19. CDR3 in amino acids: CASSPRTGVNSPLHF. The DNA for the CDR3 is TGTGCCAGCAGCCCTCGGACAGGGGTTAATTCACCCCTCCACTTT.